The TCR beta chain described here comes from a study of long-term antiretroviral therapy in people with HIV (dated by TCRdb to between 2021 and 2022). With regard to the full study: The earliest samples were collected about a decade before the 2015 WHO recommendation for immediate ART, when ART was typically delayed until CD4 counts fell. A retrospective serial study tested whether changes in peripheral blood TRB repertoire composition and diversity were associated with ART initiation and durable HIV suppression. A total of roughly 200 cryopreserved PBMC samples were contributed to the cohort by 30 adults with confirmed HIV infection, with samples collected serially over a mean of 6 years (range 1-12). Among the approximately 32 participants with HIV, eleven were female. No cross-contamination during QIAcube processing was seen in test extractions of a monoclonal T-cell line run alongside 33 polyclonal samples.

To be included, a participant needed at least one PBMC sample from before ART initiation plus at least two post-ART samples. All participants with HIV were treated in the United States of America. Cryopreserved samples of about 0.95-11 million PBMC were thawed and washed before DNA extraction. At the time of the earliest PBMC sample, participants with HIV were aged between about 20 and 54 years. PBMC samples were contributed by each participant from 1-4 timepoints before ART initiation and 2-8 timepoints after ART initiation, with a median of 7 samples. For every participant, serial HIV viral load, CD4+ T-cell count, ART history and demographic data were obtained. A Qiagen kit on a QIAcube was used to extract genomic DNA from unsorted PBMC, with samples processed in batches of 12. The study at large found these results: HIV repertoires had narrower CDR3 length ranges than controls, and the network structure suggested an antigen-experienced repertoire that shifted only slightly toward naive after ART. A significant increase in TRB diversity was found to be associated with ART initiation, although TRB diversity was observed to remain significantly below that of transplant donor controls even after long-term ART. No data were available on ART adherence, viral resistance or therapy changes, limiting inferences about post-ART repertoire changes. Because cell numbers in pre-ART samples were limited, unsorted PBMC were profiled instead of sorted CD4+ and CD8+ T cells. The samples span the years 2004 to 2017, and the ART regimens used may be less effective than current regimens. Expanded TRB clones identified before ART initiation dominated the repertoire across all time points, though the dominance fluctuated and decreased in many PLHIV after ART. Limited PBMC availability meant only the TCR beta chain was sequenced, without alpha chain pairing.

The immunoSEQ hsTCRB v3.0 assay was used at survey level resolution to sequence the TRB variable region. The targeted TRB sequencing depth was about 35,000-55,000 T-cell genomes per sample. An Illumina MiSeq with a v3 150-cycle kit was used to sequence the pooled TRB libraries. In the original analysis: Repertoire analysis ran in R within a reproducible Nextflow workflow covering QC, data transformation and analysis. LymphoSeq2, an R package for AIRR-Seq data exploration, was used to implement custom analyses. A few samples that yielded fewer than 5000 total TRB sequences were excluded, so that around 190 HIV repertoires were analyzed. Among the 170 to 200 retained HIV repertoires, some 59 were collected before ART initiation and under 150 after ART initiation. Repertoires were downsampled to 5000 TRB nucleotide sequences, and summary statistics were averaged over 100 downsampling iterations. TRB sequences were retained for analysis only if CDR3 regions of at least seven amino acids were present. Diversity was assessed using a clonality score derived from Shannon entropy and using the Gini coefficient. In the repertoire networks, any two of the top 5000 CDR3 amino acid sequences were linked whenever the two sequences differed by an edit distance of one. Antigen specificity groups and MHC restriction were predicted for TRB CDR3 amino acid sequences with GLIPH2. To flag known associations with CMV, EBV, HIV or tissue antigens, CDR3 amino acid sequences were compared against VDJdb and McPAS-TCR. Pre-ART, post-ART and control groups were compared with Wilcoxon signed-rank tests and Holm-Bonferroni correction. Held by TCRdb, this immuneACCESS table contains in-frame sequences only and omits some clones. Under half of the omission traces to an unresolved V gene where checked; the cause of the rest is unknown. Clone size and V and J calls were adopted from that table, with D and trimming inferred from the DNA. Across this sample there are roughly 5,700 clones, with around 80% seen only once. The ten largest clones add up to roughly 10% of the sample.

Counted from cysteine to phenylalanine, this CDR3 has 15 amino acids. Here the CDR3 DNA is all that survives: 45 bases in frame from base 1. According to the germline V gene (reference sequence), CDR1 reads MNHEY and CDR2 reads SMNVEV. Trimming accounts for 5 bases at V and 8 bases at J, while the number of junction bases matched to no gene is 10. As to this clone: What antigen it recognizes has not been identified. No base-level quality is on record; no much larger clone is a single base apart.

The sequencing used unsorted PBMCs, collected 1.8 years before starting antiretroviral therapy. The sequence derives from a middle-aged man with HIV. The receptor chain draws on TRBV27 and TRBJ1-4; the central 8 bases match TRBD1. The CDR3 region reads CASSHSGGAGEKLFF. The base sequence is TGTGCCAGCAGTCATTCAGGGGGCGCAGGGGAAAAACTGTTTTTT.